These 5 T cell receptor beta chains were sequenced from one sample in a study of early T cells in non-severe SARS-CoV-2 infection. TCRdb re-analysed the 5' RACE reads in MiXCR, keeping a single row per CDR3 protein. The data show some 80,000 distinct CDR3 sequences, roughly 5.3% seen once. The sample in question was whole blood, obtained at baseline. The receptors stem from an adult who was a healthcare worker with PCR-confirmed SARS-CoV-2 infection or an uninfected control (not recorded which).

The chain is built from TRBV4-1 and TRBJ2-7, with TRBD1 matching over 10 bases. Germline CDR1 MGHRA, CDR2 YSYEKL. J was trimmed by 3 bases and V by 1 base; bases with no gene match: 3. The CDR3 runs to 15 residues. In DNA, the CDR3 is TGCGCCAGCAGCCAAGGGGGGACAGGGGTCTACGAGCAGTACTTC. As protein: CASSQGGTGVYEQYF.

The chain couples TRBV7-9 to TRBJ1-5; no reliable D call. The ends were cut back, 6 bases at V and 0 bases at J, with 6 bases in the middle. The germline V gene has CDR1 SEHNR and CDR2 FQNEAQ (reference sequence). CDR3 length: 13 residues. CDR3 sequence (DNA): TGTGCCAGCAGTCAATATAGCAATCAGCCCCAGCATTTT. Amino acid sequence: CASSQYSNQPQHF.

There are many counts of this clonotype. The chain has TRBV6-6 and TRBJ1-1; weak D call: TRBD1 (6 bases). V lost 6 bases to trimming and J lost 0 bases, with 17 bases between them. There are 16 residues in the CDR3. CDR1 MNHNY and CDR2 SVGAGI come from the germline V gene (reference sequence). The CDR3 region is CASSRKTGGMNTEAFF. CDR3 sequence (DNA): TGTGCCAGCAGCCGGAAGACGGGGGGCATGAACACTGAAGCTTTCTTT.

This clonotype appeared many times. The V call is TRBV5-1, the J call TRBJ2-1, with TRBD2 matching 14 bases. Germline V gene sequence: CDR1 SGHRS, CDR2 YFSETQ. J was trimmed by 5 bases and V by 4 bases; bases with no gene match: 8. The length of the CDR3 is 17 residues. In DNA form, the CDR3 reads TGCGCCAGCAGCACCAGACTAGCGGGAGGGGTCAACAATGAGCAGTTCTTC. Encoded protein: CASSTRLAGGVNNEQFF.

This clonotype was seen repeatedly, ten times or more. The chain joins TRBV5-1 to TRBJ2-7; no reliable D call. The germline gives CDR1 SGHRS, CDR2 YFSETQ. The CDR3 has 16 residues. Trimming took 2 bases from V and 5 from J, leaving 20 bases between them. The CDR3 loop reads CASSFSLTEEANEQYF. CDR3 DNA sequence: TGCGCCAGCAGCTTTTCCCTGACGGAAGAAGCTAACGAGCAGTACTTC. Based on the CDR3 plus reference TRBV5-1 and TRBJ2-7, the full variable domain is KAGVTQTPRYLIKTRGQQVTLSCSPISGHRSVSWYQQTPGQGLQFLFEYFSETQRNKGNFPGRFSGRQFSNSRSEMNVSTLELGDSALYLCASSFSLTEEANEQYFGPGTRLTVT.